The entry below gives a single TCR beta chain sequence along with its context. Its antigen is still unknown. Qualities for individual bases were not recorded, and no much larger clone is one base off. The entry originates in a study of shared T cell receptors in the human thymus (dated by TCRdb to about 2021). Regarding the study in general: The study examined how self-reactive, shared T-cell receptor alpha chains are generated in the human thymus.

Between the V and J ends, shortened by 0 bases and 6 bases respectively, the junction contains 9 bases. There are 14 amino acids in the CDR3, from cysteine to phenylalanine inclusive. Only the CDR3 portion is preserved as DNA: 42 bases, with reading frame beginning at the first base. Taken from the germline V gene (reference sequence), the CDR1 and CDR2 loops are LNHNV and YYDKDF. Library generation was performed with the immunoSEQ multiplex PCR assay. TCRdb mirrors the immuneACCESS table, restricted to in-frame sequences. Some clones are absent from its copies; in checked studies, under half trace to an unresolved V gene, and the reason for the others is unknown. This sample has about 380,000 clones in its table, and approximately 95% of those were observed once. The ten largest clones take up 0.015% to 0.02% of the sample.

The sequencing sample was made of thymocytes. The source is a human donor. Recombination joined TRBV15 with TRBJ2-1, with the D gene not confidently named. In nucleotide form, the sequence is TGTGCCACCAGCAGAGATAAGGGAACCAATGAGCAGTTCTTC. Its translation is CATSRDKGTNEQFF.